This TCR beta chain was captured in a study of control samples from healthy donors and cancer patients. V lost 2 bases and J lost 6, with 5 bases in between. CDR3 size: 12 residues. Germline lookup yields CDR1 SGHVS and CDR2 FQNEAQ. Profiled with immunoSEQ multiplex PCR; TCRdb holds only in-frame clones, not every one. The data hold around 120,000 clones, with 85% to 95% observed a single time. The receptor was derived from a man aged 30-40 years in good health. The sequencing input was blood. The chain carries TRBV7-8 and TRBJ1-5, with D unresolved. CDR3 sequence reads: CASSLLGQPQHF. The CDR3 coding sequence is TGTGCCAGCAGCTTATTGGGTCAGCCCCAGCATTTT.